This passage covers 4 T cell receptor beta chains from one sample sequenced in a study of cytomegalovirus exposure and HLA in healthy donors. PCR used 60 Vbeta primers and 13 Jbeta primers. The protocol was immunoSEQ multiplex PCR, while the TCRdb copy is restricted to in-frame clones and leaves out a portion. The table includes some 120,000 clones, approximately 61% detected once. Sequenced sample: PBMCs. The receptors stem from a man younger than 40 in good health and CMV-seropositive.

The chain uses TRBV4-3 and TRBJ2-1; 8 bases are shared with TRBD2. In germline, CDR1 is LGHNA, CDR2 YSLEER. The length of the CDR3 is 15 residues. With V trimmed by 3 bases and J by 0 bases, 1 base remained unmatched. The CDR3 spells CASSQAGGSYNEQFF. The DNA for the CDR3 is TGCGCCAGCAGCCAGGCGGGAGGCTCCTACAATGAGCAGTTCTTC.

CDR3 sequence reads: CASSDQGTGVYEQYF. The CDR3 bases are TGCGCCAGCAGTGACCAAGGGACAGGAGTCTACGAGCAGTACTTC. This chain joins TRBV10-2 and TRBJ2-7; 8 nucleotides line up with TRBD1. The germline V gene encodes CDR1 WSHSY and CDR2 SAAADI. The CDR3 is made up of 15 amino acids. Losses at the gene ends were 3 bases for V and 3 bases for J; bases not matched to a gene: 7.

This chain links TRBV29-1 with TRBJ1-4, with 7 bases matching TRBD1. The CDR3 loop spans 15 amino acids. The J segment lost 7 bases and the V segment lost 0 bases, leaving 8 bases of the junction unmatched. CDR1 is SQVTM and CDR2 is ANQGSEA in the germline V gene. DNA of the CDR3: TGCAGCGTTGAAGATCCCCCAGGGGGAGGTGAAAAACTGTTTTTT. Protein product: CSVEDPPGGGEKLFF.

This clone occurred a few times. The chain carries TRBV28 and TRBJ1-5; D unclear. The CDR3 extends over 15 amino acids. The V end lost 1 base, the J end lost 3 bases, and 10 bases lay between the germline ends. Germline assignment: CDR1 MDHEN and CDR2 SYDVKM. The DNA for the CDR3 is TGTGCCAGCAGTTTATTGCAGGTTATCAATCAGCCCCAGCATTTT. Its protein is CASSLLQVINQPQHF. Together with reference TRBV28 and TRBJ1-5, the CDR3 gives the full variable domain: DVKVTQSSRYLVKRTGEKVFLECVQDMDHENMFWYRQDPGLGLRLIYFSYDVKMKEKGDIPEGYSVSREKKERFSLILESASTNQTSMYLCASSLLQVINQPQHFGDGTRLSIL.